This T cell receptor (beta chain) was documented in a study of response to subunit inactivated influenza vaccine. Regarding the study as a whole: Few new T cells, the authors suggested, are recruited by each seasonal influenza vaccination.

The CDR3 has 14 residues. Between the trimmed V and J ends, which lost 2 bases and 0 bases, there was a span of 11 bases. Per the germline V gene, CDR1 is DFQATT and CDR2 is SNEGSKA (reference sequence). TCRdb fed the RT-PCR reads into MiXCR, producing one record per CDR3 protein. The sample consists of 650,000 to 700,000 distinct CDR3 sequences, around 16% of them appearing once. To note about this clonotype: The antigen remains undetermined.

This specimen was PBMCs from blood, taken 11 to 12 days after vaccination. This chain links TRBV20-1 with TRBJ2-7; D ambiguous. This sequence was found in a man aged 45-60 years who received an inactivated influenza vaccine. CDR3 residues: CSARSRPHSYEQYF. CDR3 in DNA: TGCAGTGCTAGAAGCAGGCCGCACTCCTACGAGCAGTACTTC.